The present TCR beta chain was sequenced within a study of T cells in Graves' hyperthyroidism and ophthalmopathy. RNA transcripts gave rise to amplified TCR beta CDR3 regions. TCR CDR3 regions were first amplified by RT-PCR with HTBI primers. One entry per CDR3 protein results from TCRdb running MiXCR on the multiplex PCR reads. The sample has approximately 640,000 distinct CDR3 sequences; around 15% are singletons. Germline loops: CDR1 DFQATT, CDR2 SNEGSKA (reference sequence). The CDR3 covers 13 residues. V was cut by 0 bases and J by 4 bases, with 10 bases left in between. Sequences were obtained from blood. The chain links TRBV20-1 to TRBJ2-7; D call uncertain. The source is a man aged 50-59 years with Graves' hyperthyroidism. The CDR3 region is CSARDPPGYEQYF. Here the CDR3 DNA reads TGCAGTGCTAGAGATCCTCCTGGGTACGAGCAGTACTTC.